The 28 T cell receptor beta chains presented below share a single source sample, sequenced in a study of shared clonotypes between healthy human individuals. The method was immunoSEQ multiplex PCR; TCRdb's version includes in-frame clones alone and lacks a portion of them. Of 1,400,000 or so clones listed, about 98.5% are singletons. Sequencing used naive CD4+ T cells sorted from blood. Subset noted: CD45RA+ positively selected. The receptor set was obtained from a man aged 25 to 40 in good health.

The gene calls are TRBV29-1 and TRBJ1-5, with 7 nucleotides matching TRBD1. V gave up 4 bases and J gave up 8 bases; unmatched junction bases: 8. CDR1 and CDR2 (germline): SQVTM, ANQGSEA. The CDR3 sequence is 13 residues long. This CDR3 reads CSVGRQGAEPQHF. Here the CDR3 DNA reads TGCAGCGTTGGGAGACAGGGAGCAGAGCCCCAGCATTTT.

This chain connects TRBV5-1 to TRBJ1-1; no firm D call. The V gene's germline CDR1 is SGHRS and CDR2 YFSETQ. The CDR3 totals 14 residues. The germline V and J ends were trimmed by 1 base and 5 bases, with 12 bases remaining between them. The CDR3 bases are TGCGCCAGCAGCTTGTCCCCGGACTCGACTGAAGCTTTCTTT. Translation: CASSLSPDSTEAFF.

V and J are TRBV10-2 and TRBJ2-7; 9 bases are shared with TRBD2. Germline-derived CDR1 and CDR2 are WSHSY and SAAADI. CDR3 size: 17 residues. The V segment lost 0 bases and the J segment 4 bases; nucleotides outside the gene matches: 10. CDR3 loop: CASSESVVAGDRYEQYF. The CDR3 nucleotides are TGCGCCAGCAGTGAGTCGGTGGTAGCGGGAGATAGGTACGAGCAGTACTTC.

The chain employs TRBV6-5 and TRBJ2-1; D gene unclear. Germline V gene sequence: CDR1 MNHEY, CDR2 SVGAGI. The CDR3 consists of 14 residues. V lost 7 bases, J lost 8 bases, and 18 bases lay in between. The DNA for the CDR3 is TGTGCCAGCACCCCACCCGTGGGGATCGATGAGCAGTTCTTC. Protein: CASTPPVGIDEQFF.

The chain uses TRBV9 and TRBJ2-5; 12 bases map to TRBD2. Per germline, CDR1 SGDLS and CDR2 YYNGEE. This CDR3 contains 14 residues. J gave up 5 bases and V 5 bases, and 4 bases lay outside the gene matches. The CDR3 bases are TGTGCCAGCAGTGGGGGGACTAGCGGGGAGACCCAGTACTTC. It translates to CASSGGTSGETQYF.

V is TRBV10-1 and J is TRBJ2-7; 7 nucleotides agree with TRBD1. The CDR3 is 15 amino acids. CDR1 WNHNN and CDR2 SYGVQD come from the germline V gene (reference sequence). J gave up 3 bases and V 8 bases, and 13 bases lay outside the gene matches. The CDR3 loop is CASSPQGQGDYEQYF. As DNA, the CDR3 is TGCGCCAGCTCCCCTCAGGGGCAGGGGGACTACGAGCAGTACTTC.

The chain employs TRBV11-2 and TRBJ1-1; the D is unclear. Trimming took off 2 bases at V and 1 base at J, with 17 bases between the two ends. The V gene's germline CDR1 is SGHAT and CDR2 FQNNGV. CDR3 length equals 17 residues. The CDR3 reads CASSLHLVKTENTEAFF. For the CDR3, the DNA is TGTGCCAGCAGCTTACATCTCGTGAAAACAGAGAACACTGAAGCTTTCTTT.

The chain joins TRBV7-8 to TRBJ1-4; D is unclear. Trimming took off 5 bases at V and 8 bases at J, with 21 bases between the two ends. The CDR3 is made up of 16 amino acids. Germline V gene data show CDR1 as SGHVS and CDR2 as FQNEAQ. CDR3 bases: TGTGCCAGCAGCCCCTTATATAACTCGGTAGACGAAAAACTGTTTTTT. This gives the protein CASSPLYNSVDEKLFF.

This clone was seen only once. The gene calls are TRBV18 and TRBJ1-3; 8 bases align to TRBD1. Germline CDR1 and CDR2: KGHSH and LQKENI. The V gene end was trimmed by 3 bases and the J gene end by 4 bases; junction bases not matched to a gene: 8. This CDR3 region has 16 residues. CDR3 protein: CASSPNPGTGGNTIYF. The CDR3 DNA is TGTGCCAGCTCACCTAATCCCGGGACAGGCGGAAACACCATATATTTT.

This rearrangement joins TRBV5-4 to TRBJ1-1; D unresolved. Germline values: CDR1 SGHNT, CDR2 YYREEE (reference sequence). This CDR3 contains 15 residues. The V end lost 0 bases, the J end lost 1 base, and 10 bases lay between the germline ends. The CDR3 region is CASSLGPGQNTEAFF. CDR3 nucleotides: TGTGCCAGCAGCTTGGGGCCAGGCCAGAACACTGAAGCTTTCTTT.

The genes are TRBV7-2 and TRBJ1-5; D remains unclear. From germline, CDR1 is SGHTA and CDR2 FQGNSA. The CDR3 length is 12 residues. V was shortened by 5 bases and J by 6 bases, with 8 bases between the two germline ends. CDR3 residues: CASSQEGQPQHF. The CDR3 region has the DNA TGTGCCAGCAGCCAGGAGGGTCAGCCCCAGCATTTT. The variable domain in full, completed from reference TRBV7-2 and TRBJ1-5, reads GAGVSQSPSNKVTEKGKDVELRCDPISGHTALYWYRQSLGQGLEFLIYFQGNSAPDKSGLPSDRFSAERTGGSVSTLTIQRTQQEDSAVYLCASSQEGQPQHFGDGTRLSIL.

The rearrangement uses TRBV5-4 and TRBJ2-2, with TRBD2 matching 8 bases. Germline V gene data show CDR1 as SGHNT and CDR2 as YYREEE (reference sequence). CDR3 size: 17 residues. The trim removed 0 bases at V and 7 bases at J, leaving 11 bases unmatched. The CDR3 here is CASSLDAGRAQGGELFF. The DNA for the CDR3 is TGTGCCAGCAGCTTGGATGCCGGGAGGGCTCAGGGCGGGGAGCTGTTTTTT.

This clone was seen only a few times. The V gene is TRBV28, the J gene TRBJ2-7; either TRBD1 or TRBD2 may supply D (5 bases each). The CDR3 sequence is 14 residues long. Germline V gene data show CDR1 as MDHEN and CDR2 as SYDVKM. V was trimmed by 1 base and J by 5 bases, leaving 12 bases between them. The DNA of the CDR3 is TGTGCCAGCAGTTTATCAGGGACCAGGCACGAGCAGTACTTC. Its protein is CASSLSGTRHEQYF. Complete variable domain (other parts from reference TRBV28 and TRBJ2-7): DVKVTQSSRYLVKRTGEKVFLECVQDMDHENMFWYRQDPGLGLRLIYFSYDVKMKEKGDIPEGYSVSREKKERFSLILESASTNQTSMYLCASSLSGTRHEQYFGPGTRLTVT.

As to this clone: This sample also contains other DNA sequences that code for the same CDR3. This chain uses TRBV2 with TRBJ1-1, with TRBD1 identical over 9 bases. Germline V lookup: CDR1 SNHLY, CDR2 FYNNEI. This CDR3 comprises 14 residues. Trimming cost V 6 bases and J 1 base; bases outside gene matches: 3. The CDR3 reads CASRQTGGNTEAFF. The CDR3 DNA sequence: TGTGCCAGCAGGCAGACAGGGGGGAACACTGAAGCTTTCTTT. Combining the CDR3 with reference TRBV2 and TRBJ1-1 gives the whole variable domain EPEVTQTPSHQVTQMGQEVILRCVPISNHLYFYWYRQILGQKVEFLVSFYNNEISEKSEIFDDQFSVERPDGSNFTLKIRSTKLEDSAMYFCASRQTGGNTEAFFGQGTRLTVV.

This chain connects TRBV30 to TRBJ1-1; D gene ambiguous. Germline lookup yields CDR1 GTSNPN and CDR2 SVGIG (reference sequence). There are 13 residues in the CDR3. Trimming shortened V by 2 bases and J by 2 bases, and 9 bases separated the two germline ends. DNA of the CDR3: TGTGCCTGGAGTAACCAGGTTAACACTGAAGCTTTCTTT. Translated: CAWSNQVNTEAFF.

The rearrangement links TRBV7-9 to TRBJ2-3; TRBD1 aligns across 8 bases. V lost 0 bases, J lost 2 bases, and 13 bases stayed unmatched. This CDR3 region has 19 residues. The germline gives CDR1 SEHNR, CDR2 FQNEAQ (reference sequence). The DNA for the CDR3 is TGTGCCAGCAGCTTAGCCCAGCTACAGGGGGAACGGACCACAGATACGCAGTATTTT. Protein: CASSLAQLQGERTTDTQYF.

The chain is built from TRBV2 and TRBJ1-4; D gene unclear. Trimming shortened V by 2 bases and J by 8 bases, and 12 bases separated the two germline ends. The CDR3 consists of 14 residues. Looked up from germline, CDR1 is SNHLY and CDR2 is FYNNEI. The CDR3 loop reads CASSESNREEKLFF. CDR3 bases: TGTGCCAGCAGTGAATCAAACAGAGAGGAAAAACTGTTTTTT.

This sequence joins TRBV29-1 and TRBJ2-7; 13 nucleotides agree with TRBD2. Germline V gene data show CDR1 as SQVTM and CDR2 as ANQGSEA. The CDR3 consists of 13 residues. The junction had 4 bases not matched to a gene; V was cut back by 4 bases and J by 7 bases. The CDR3 reads CSVGGLAGVEQYF. DNA of the CDR3: TGCAGCGTTGGCGGACTAGCGGGGGTAGAGCAGTACTTC.

The chain is built from TRBV11-1 and TRBJ1-1; a weak D match, TRBD1 (5 bases). CDR3 length equals 13 residues. The V gene lost 4 bases and the J gene lost 7 bases, with 13 bases spanning the gap. CDR1 is SGHAT, CDR2 FQDESV, per germline (reference sequence). CDR3 amino acids: CASSSGAALEAFF. The CDR3 nucleotides are TGTGCCAGCAGCTCCGGGGCGGCTCTTGAAGCTTTCTTT.

This clone has just one count. Mismatch with germline at one junction end may stem from a read error. This rearrangement joins TRBV6-1 to TRBJ1-1, with TRBD1 matching 10 bases. The CDR3 is 12 residues long. CDR1 and CDR2 from the germline V gene are MNHNS and SASEGT. The CDR3 sequence: CASSGTGQGLEF. In DNA form, the CDR3 reads TGTGCCAGCAGTGGAACGGGACAGGGGTTAGAATTT.

The chain couples TRBV11-2 to TRBJ2-5; the D is unclear. CDR3 length equals 12 residues. Per germline, CDR1 SGHAT and CDR2 FQNNGV. Trimming pared 4 bases from V and 5 bases from J, leaving 8 bases between. CDR3 in amino acids: CASSSPWETQYF. The DNA for the CDR3 is TGTGCCAGCAGCTCTCCTTGGGAGACCCAGTACTTC.

The chain joins TRBV11-2 to TRBJ2-3; 14 positions match TRBD2. The CDR3 has 16 residues. The V and J ends lost 4 bases and 4 bases, in that order; junction bases with no gene match: 4. CDR1 and CDR2 from the germline V gene are SGHAT and FQNNGV. CDR3 sequence reads: CASSSGLAGGPDTQYF. The DNA for the CDR3 is TGTGCCAGCAGCTCCGGACTAGCGGGAGGACCAGATACGCAGTATTTT.

In this sample, this clone turned up once. Other DNA sequences from this sample encode an identical CDR3 as well. The rearrangement uses TRBV4-3 and TRBJ2-7; D call uncertain. The germline gives CDR1 LGHNA, CDR2 YSLEER. The CDR3 has 15 amino acids. With 0 bases removed from V and 1 base from J, the gap between germline ends came to 10 bases. The CDR3 loop is CASSQDGRASYEQYF. DNA for the CDR3: TGCGCCAGCAGCCAAGACGGTCGGGCGTCCTACGAGCAGTACTTC.

The chain uses TRBV25-1 and TRBJ2-7, with 8 bases matching TRBD2. V lost 6 bases, J lost 4 bases, and 8 bases stayed unmatched. The germline gives CDR1 MGHDK, CDR2 SYGVNS. The CDR3 is 14 amino acids. CDR3 residues: CASSPTSGGYEQYF. The CDR3 DNA reads TGTGCCAGCAGCCCAACCAGCGGGGGTTACGAGCAGTACTTC.

The chain couples TRBV5-1 to TRBJ2-2; D is possibly TRBD1 (5 bases). The CDR3 runs 15 residues. Germline assignment: CDR1 SGHRS and CDR2 YFSETQ. The V end was cut by 4 bases, the J end by 3 bases, with 13 bases between. CDR3 amino acids: CASSQNDRYTGELFF. The CDR3 DNA follows: TGCGCCAGCAGCCAAAATGACAGATACACCGGGGAGCTGTTTTTT. Complete variable domain (other parts from reference TRBV5-1 and TRBJ2-2): KAGVTQTPRYLIKTRGQQVTLSCSPISGHRSVSWYQQTPGQGLQFLFEYFSETQRNKGNFPGRFSGRQFSNSRSEMNVSTLELGDSALYLCASSQNDRYTGELFFGEGSRLTVL.

This chain links TRBV7-8 with TRBJ1-5; D not resolved. This CDR3 has 13 amino acids. Germline loops: CDR1 SGHVS, CDR2 FQNEAQ. Trimming removed 1 base at V and 5 bases at J, with 6 bases between. The CDR3 DNA is TGTGCCAGCAGCTTAGATCGGTATCAGCCCCAGCATTTT. The encoded protein is CASSLDRYQPQHF.

The V and J genes are TRBV5-1 and TRBJ2-1, with D possibly TRBD1 on 6 matching bases. This CDR3 spans 16 amino acids. Trimming removed 0 bases from V and 9 bases from J, with 19 bases in between. Germline CDR1 is SGHRS and CDR2 is YFSETQ. The CDR3 sequence: CASSLEIAGAGTEQFF. The CDR3 DNA sequence: TGCGCCAGCAGCTTGGAGATCGCAGGGGCGGGTACTGAGCAGTTCTTC.

Comment on this clone: The sample holds other DNA sequences that translate to the same CDR3. This chain connects TRBV29-1 to TRBJ2-1, with 10 nucleotides matching TRBD1. The CDR3 totals 14 residues. Trimming took 3 bases from V and 4 from J; bases not matched to a gene: 3. Germline CDR1 reads SQVTM; CDR2 reads ANQGSEA. The CDR3 sequence: CSVERDRGYNEQFF. The CDR3 DNA is TGCAGCGTTGAGAGGGACAGGGGTTACAATGAGCAGTTCTTC.